A single sample gave rise to the 11 T cell receptor beta chains below, sequenced in a study of T cells in Graves' hyperthyroidism and ophthalmopathy. TCR beta CDR3 region amplification was performed from RNA transcripts. During a first-round RT-PCR of the TCR CDR3, the HTBI primer set was used. TCRdb analysed the multiplex PCR reads with MiXCR anew, one entry per CDR3 protein. The table has 90,000 to 120,000 distinct CDR3 sequences, roughly 15% seen once. The sequencing sample was made of blood. These receptors were taken from a woman aged 50 to 60 with Graves' hyperthyroidism.

This clonotype was seen many times. The rearrangement links TRBV28 to TRBJ1-1, with 7 bases fitting TRBD1. In germline, CDR1 is MDHEN, CDR2 SYDVKM. The V and J ends lost 7 bases and 5 bases, in that order; junction bases with no gene match: 19. The CDR3 has 17 residues. CDR3 sequence: CASTQGGAGGVTTEAFF. The CDR3 DNA reads as TGTGCCAGCACCCAGGGGGGGGCCGGTGGGGTAACAACTGAAGCTTTCTTT.

Only a few counts were recorded for this clonotype. The rearrangement joins TRBV11-2 to TRBJ2-2; D is uncertain. V lost 1 base to trimming and J lost 5 bases, with 5 bases between them. CDR1 is SGHAT, CDR2 FQNNGV, per germline. The CDR3 loop spans 13 amino acids. CDR3 loop: CASSLVRTGELFF. As DNA, the CDR3 is TGTGCCAGCAGCTTAGTGCGGACCGGGGAGCTGTTTTTT.

Only a few counts were recorded for this clonotype. The J gene is TRBJ2-6, the V gene TRBV10-2; D is undetermined. Germline loops: CDR1 WSHSY, CDR2 SAAADI. This CDR3 contains 12 residues. V lost 8 bases to trimming and J lost 2 bases, with 4 bases between them. DNA for the CDR3: TGCGCCAGCTCCCCTGGGGCCAACGTCCTGACTTTC. Protein: CASSPGANVLTF.

This clonotype was detected ten times or more. V and J are TRBV29-1 and TRBJ2-1; the D gene is possibly TRBD2 (6 bases). The CDR3 extends over 12 amino acids. With 3 bases removed from V and 8 bases from J, the gap between germline ends came to 11 bases. The germline V gene has CDR1 SQVTM and CDR2 ANQGSEA. The CDR3 here is CSVDSRRDEQFF. CDR3 coding DNA: TGCAGCGTTGACTCAAGGAGGGATGAGCAGTTCTTC.

This sequence joins TRBV12-3 or TRBV12-4 and TRBJ1-2; D remains unclear. V was cut by 3 bases and J by 4 bases, with 12 bases left in between. The CDR3 contains 14 residues. The CDR3 protein is CASSFTGLTYGYTF. The CDR3 DNA reads as TGTGCCAGCAGTTTTACCGGGTTAACCTATGGCTACACCTTC.

There are many counts of this clonotype. The chain carries TRBV9 and TRBJ1-2; D may be TRBD1 (6 bases). The CDR3 sequence is 13 residues long. Germline V gene sequence: CDR1 SGDLS, CDR2 YYNGEE. The V end was cut by 5 bases, the J end by 6 bases, with 14 bases between. The CDR3 loop is CASSPGQLDGYTF. The CDR3 DNA reads TGTGCCAGCAGTCCCGGACAGTTGGATGGCTACACCTTC.

This clonotype was counted many times. The rearrangement links TRBV3-1 to TRBJ1-5; tentative D call: TRBD1 (5 bases). Trimming took off 6 bases at V and 7 bases at J, with 19 bases between the two ends. CDR3 length: 15 residues. Germline CDR1 and CDR2: LGHDT and YNNKEL (reference sequence). The CDR3 loop is CASSPSPGVGQPQHF. CDR3 DNA sequence: TGTGCCAGCAGTCCAAGTCCGGGGGTTGGGCAGCCCCAGCATTTT.

This clonotype appeared many times. V usage is TRBV28 and J usage is TRBJ2-7; 8 bases align to TRBD2. The trim removed 2 bases at V and 1 base at J, leaving 1 base unmatched. This CDR3 has 14 amino acids. The germline V gene has CDR1 MDHEN and CDR2 SYDVKM. This CDR3 reads CASSLASGSYEQYF. DNA for the CDR3: TGTGCCAGCAGTTTAGCTAGCGGGTCCTACGAGCAGTACTTC.

This clonotype has at least ten counts. The genes are TRBV5-1 and TRBJ2-2, with D perhaps matching TRBD1 (7 bases). This CDR3 is built from 16 residues. Trimming stripped 4 bases from V and 6 bases from J, with 19 bases between. Germline V gene data show CDR1 as SGHRS and CDR2 as YFSETQ. The CDR3 nucleotides read TGCGCCAGCAGCCTCCTGACAGGGAGGAGCGCCGGGGAGCTGTTTTTT. Encoded protein: CASSLLTGRSAGELFF.

Ten or more counts support this clonotype. The CDR3 DNA reads TGTGCCATCAGTGAGAATATGGCTTCGGCGGATACGCAGTATTTT. Residues: CAISENMASADTQYF. The V and J genes are TRBV10-3 and TRBJ2-3; no definite D call. V lost 2 bases and J lost 6, with 15 bases in between. Germline V gene lookup returns CDR1 ENHRY and CDR2 SYGVKD. The CDR3 loop spans 15 amino acids.

This clonotype showed up many times. The chain recombines TRBV28 with TRBJ1-2, with TRBD1 matching over 8 bases. Germline values: CDR1 MDHEN, CDR2 SYDVKM. There are 15 residues in the CDR3. Trimming removed 6 bases from V and 2 bases from J; junction bases left unmatched: 8. CDR3 coding DNA: TGTGCCAGCAGCTCCGACAGGGGCCAGAACTATGGCTACACCTTC. Translation gives CASSSDRGQNYGYTF.